This T cell receptor beta chain was sequenced in a study of blood T cells in healthy people across ages. Whole-study results and caveats: Donor CMV infection status was unknown, possibly confounding age-related changes in expanded clonotypes. A roughly linear fall in TCR beta diversity per million T cells was seen with increasing age.

With respect to this clonotype: Its target is not known.

The use of a sample-barcoded 5' primer and a J-beta primer mix characterized a second PCR of about 7 to 12 cycles. Every sample produced at least 2.5 million CDR3-containing paired-end reads. Each CDR3 protein gets one entry after TCRdb re-called the 5' RACE reads with MiXCR. The sample holds more than 800,000 distinct CDR3 sequences, 35% to 50% seen once. Per the germline V gene, CDR1 is DFQATT and CDR2 is SNEGSKA (reference sequence). Deletions cut 3 bases from V and 4 bases from J, with 10 bases between. The CDR3 consists of 12 residues. Peripheral blood was drawn, ten milliliters per donor. The receptor comes from a woman between 55 and 75 years old in good health. Material: blood. V usage is TRBV20-1 and J usage is TRBJ2-7, with D hard to call. The CDR3 here is CSASDQFYEQYF. In DNA, the CDR3 is TGCAGTGCTAGCGACCAGTTTTACGAGCAGTACTTC.